The subject of this entry is one T cell receptor beta chain. Antigen: not known. The entry originates in a study of OX40 agonist ivuxolimab in advanced cancers. Study conclusions and caveats: Partial responders dosed at 0.1-3.0 mg/kg displayed clonal expansion ranking among the lowest. Determination of antigen specificity was not performed for the expanded peripheral T cells.

This table comes from immunoSEQ multiplex PCR, and its TCRdb copy is limited to in-frame clones, with some not included. The table includes over 10,000 clones, approximately 90% detected once. At baseline, cycle 4 day 1, and cycle 7 day 1, blood was sampled. The germline gives CDR1 MNHEY, CDR2 SMNVEV (reference sequence). V was clipped by 4 bases and J by 5 bases, with 11 bases between them. This CDR3 spans 13 amino acids. V is TRBV27 and J is TRBJ2-5; no clear D gene. The sample was CD4+ or CD8+ T cells sorted from blood, taken in a trial of the OX40 agonist ivuxolimab. The receptor comes from an adult with an advanced solid tumor such as melanoma, head and neck, liver or kidney cancer. CDR3 sequence (DNA): TGTGCCAGCAGTTCCCTGACTTCGGAGACCCAGTACTTC. Amino acid sequence: CASSSLTSETQYF.